This T cell receptor beta chain derives from a study of cytomegalovirus exposure and HLA in healthy donors. Overall study findings and caveats: In a later analysis, at a false discovery rate of 0.05, about 17,000 TCR beta sequences matched HLA alleles. It was taken for granted in presence/absence analyses that sequencing depth across donors was roughly uniform. One variant, a missense change in DCLRE1C, was linked in a later analysis to TCR beta V- and J-gene trimming. Both high specificity and high sensitivity reportedly marked the classifier's diagnosis of cytomegalovirus status.

Notes on this clone: Its antigen is not known.

The study ran its PCR with 60 Vbeta and 13 Jbeta primers. Repertoires were generated with immunoSEQ multiplex PCR, while TCRdb's copy carries only in-frame clones and drops some. The sample comprises some 170,000 clones, around four fifths of which are singletons, and around 10% rests with the top ten. Germline V gene sequence: CDR1 KGHSH, CDR2 LQKENI. This CDR3 contains 13 residues. Trimming removed 3 bases from V and 5 bases from J, with 11 bases in between. This rearrangement joins TRBV18 to TRBJ2-7, with D possibly TRBD2 on 7 matching bases. The TCR comes from a man aged 45-60 years in good health and CMV-seropositive. The sample comprised PBMCs. The CDR3 DNA is TGTGCCAGCTCACCCCGGGGGGCGGACGAGCAGTACTTC. Encoded protein: CASSPRGADEQYF.